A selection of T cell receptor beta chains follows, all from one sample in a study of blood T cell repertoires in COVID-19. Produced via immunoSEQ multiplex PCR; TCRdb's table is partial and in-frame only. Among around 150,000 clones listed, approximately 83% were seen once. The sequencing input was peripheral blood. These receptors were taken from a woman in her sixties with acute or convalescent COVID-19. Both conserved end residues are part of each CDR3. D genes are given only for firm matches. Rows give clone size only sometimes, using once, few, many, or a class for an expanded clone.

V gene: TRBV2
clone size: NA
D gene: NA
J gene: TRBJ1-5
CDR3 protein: CASSAQGQPQHF
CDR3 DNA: TGTGCCAGCAGCGCTCAGGGGCAGCCCCAGCATTTT

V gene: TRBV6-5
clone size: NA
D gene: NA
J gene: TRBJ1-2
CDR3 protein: CASSPPPLANYGYTF
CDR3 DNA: TGTGCCAGCAGTCCCCCTCCGCTAGCTAACTATGGCTACACCTTC

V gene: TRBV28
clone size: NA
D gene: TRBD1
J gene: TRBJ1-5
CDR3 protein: CASTQEFGDREGNQPQHF
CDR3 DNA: TGTGCCAGCACCCAAGAGTTCGGGGACAGGGAGGGCAATCAGCCCCAGCATTTT

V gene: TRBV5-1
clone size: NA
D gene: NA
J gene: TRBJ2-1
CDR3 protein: CASSLGQSSYNEQFF
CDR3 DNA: TGCGCCAGCAGCTTGGGACAGAGCTCCTACAATGAGCAGTTCTTC

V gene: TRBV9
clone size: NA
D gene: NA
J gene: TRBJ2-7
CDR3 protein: CASSVASDSSYEQYF
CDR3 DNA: TGTGCCAGCAGCGTAGCATCGGACAGCTCCTACGAGCAGTACTTC

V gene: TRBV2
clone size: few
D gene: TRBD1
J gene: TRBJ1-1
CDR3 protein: CASPGQGGPEAFF
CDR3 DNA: TGTGCCAGCCCGGGACAGGGAGGGCCTGAAGCTTTCTTT

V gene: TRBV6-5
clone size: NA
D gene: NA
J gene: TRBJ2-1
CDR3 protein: CASSYGTDYNEQFF
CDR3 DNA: TGTGCCAGCAGTTACGGGACGGACTATAATGAGCAGTTCTTC

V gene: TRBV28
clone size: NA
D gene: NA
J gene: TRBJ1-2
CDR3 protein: CASSSGVNYGYTF
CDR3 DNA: TGTGCCAGCAGTTCCGGGGTGAACTATGGCTACACCTTC

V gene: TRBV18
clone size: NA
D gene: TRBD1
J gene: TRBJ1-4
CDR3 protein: CASSVRQGSDEKLFF
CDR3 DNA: TGTGCCAGCTCAGTACGACAGGGGTCGGATGAAAAACTGTTTTTT

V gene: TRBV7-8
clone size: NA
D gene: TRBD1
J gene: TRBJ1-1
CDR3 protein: CASSLGRGRVTEAFF
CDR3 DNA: TGTGCCAGCAGCCTAGGCAGGGGGCGCGTTACTGAAGCTTTCTTT

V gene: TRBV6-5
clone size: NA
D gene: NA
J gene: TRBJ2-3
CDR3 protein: CASRQTWAPDTQYF
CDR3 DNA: TGTGCCAGCAGGCAGACCTGGGCTCCAGATACGCAGTATTTT

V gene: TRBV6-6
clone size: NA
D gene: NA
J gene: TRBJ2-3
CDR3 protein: CATTGLSADTQYF
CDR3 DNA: TGTGCCACCACGGGACTCTCCGCAGATACGCAGTATTTT

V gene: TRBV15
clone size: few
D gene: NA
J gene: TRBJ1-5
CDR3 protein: CATSTTRQPQHF
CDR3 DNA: TGTGCCACCAGCACAACCCGGCAGCCCCAGCATTTT

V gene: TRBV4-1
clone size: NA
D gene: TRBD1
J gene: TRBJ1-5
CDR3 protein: CASSQTGGNNQPQHF
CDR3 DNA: TGCGCCAGCAGCCAGACAGGGGGAAACAATCAGCCCCAGCATTTT

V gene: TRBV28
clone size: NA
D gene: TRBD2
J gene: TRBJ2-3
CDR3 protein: CASSFPVGAGDSSTDTQYF
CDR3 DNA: TGTGCCAGCAGTTTCCCGGTTGGCGCGGGAGATTCTAGCACAGATACGCAGTATTTT

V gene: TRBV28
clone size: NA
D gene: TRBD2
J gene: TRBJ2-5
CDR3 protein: CASSPSREGPGETQYF
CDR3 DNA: TGTGCCAGCAGTCCGAGCCGGGAGGGCCCCGGGGAGACCCAGTACTTC

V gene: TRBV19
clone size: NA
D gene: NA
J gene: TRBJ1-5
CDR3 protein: CASSMGGGLGNQPQHF
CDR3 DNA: TGTGCCAGTAGTATGGGCGGCGGGTTGGGCAATCAGCCCCAGCATTTT

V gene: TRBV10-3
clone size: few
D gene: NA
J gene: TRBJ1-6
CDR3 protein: CAISEGVGNSPLHF
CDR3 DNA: TGTGCCATCAGTGAAGGGGTAGGGAATTCACCCCTCCACTTT

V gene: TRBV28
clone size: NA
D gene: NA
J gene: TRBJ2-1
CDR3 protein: CASSLITNNEQFF
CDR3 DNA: TGTGCCAGCAGTTTAATTACTAACAATGAGCAGTTCTTC